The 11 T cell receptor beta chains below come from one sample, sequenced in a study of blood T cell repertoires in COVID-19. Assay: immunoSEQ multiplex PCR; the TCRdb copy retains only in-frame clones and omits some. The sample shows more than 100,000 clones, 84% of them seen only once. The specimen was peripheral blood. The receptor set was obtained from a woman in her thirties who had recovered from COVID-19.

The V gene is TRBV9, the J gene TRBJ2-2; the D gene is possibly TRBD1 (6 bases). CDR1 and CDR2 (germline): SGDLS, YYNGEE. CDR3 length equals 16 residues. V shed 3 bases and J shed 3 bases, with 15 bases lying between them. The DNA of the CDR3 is TGTGCCAGCAGCGGACAGGACCACTATTACACCGGGGAGCTGTTTTTT. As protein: CASSGQDHYYTGELFF.

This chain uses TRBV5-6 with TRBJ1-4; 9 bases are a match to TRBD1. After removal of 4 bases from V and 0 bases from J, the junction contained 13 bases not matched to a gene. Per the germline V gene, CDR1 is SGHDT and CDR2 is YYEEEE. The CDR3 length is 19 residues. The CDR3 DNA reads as TGTGCCAGCAGCCCCCTCCGGGACAGGGAACCTGCAACTAATGAAAAACTGTTTTTT. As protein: CASSPLRDREPATNEKLFF.

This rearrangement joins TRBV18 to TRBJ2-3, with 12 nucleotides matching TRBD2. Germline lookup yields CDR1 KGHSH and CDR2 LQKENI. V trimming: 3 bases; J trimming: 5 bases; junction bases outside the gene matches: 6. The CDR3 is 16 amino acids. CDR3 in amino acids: CASSPPGTSGRDTQYF. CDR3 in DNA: TGTGCCAGCTCACCTCCCGGGACTAGCGGGCGAGATACGCAGTATTTT.

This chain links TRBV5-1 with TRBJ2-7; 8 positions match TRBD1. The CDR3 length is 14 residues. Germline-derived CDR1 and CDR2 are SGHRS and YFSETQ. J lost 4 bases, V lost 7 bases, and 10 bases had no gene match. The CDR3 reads CASAGQGSRYEQYF. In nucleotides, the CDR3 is TGCGCCAGCGCCGGACAGGGTTCCCGGTACGAGCAGTACTTC.

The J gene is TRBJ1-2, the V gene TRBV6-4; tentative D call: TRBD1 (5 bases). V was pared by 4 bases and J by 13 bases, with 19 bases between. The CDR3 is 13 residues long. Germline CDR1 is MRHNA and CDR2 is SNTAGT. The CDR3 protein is CASSGQPGLPSTF. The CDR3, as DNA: TGTGCCAGCAGTGGGCAACCGGGACTCCCAAGCACCTTC.

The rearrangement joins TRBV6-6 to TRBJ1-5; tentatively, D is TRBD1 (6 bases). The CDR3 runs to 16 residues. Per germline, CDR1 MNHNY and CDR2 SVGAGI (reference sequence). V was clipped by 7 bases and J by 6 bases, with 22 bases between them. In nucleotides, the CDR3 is TGTGCCAGCACGGGCACAGGGAACGGGAAAAGTCAGCCCCAGCATTTT. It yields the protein CASTGTGNGKSQPQHF.

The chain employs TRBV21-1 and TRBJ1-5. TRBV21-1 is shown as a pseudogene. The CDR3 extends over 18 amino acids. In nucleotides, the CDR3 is TGTGCCAGCAGCTCTCGGGTGCTTGCGGGTTATAGCAATCAGCCCCAGCATTTT. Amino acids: CASSSRVLAGYSNQPQHF.

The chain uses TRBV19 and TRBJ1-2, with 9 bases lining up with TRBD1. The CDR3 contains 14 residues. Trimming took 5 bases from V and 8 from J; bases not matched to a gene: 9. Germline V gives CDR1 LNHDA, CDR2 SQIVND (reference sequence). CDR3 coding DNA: TGTGCCAGTAGTTCCCGCCGACAGGGGGAAGGCTACACCTTC. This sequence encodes CASSSRRQGEGYTF. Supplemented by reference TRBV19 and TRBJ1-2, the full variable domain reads DGGITQSPKYLFRKEGQNVTLSCEQNLNHDAMYWYRQDPGQGLRLIYYSQIVNDFQKGDIAEGYSVSREKKESFPLTVTSAQKNPTAFYLCASSSRRQGEGYTFGSGTRLTVV.

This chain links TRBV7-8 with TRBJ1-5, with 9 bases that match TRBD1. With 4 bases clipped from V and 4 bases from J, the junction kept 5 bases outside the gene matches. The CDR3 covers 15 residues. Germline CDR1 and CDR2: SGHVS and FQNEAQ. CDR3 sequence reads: CASSSVTGGNQPQHF. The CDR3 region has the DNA TGTGCCAGCAGCTCAGTGACAGGGGGGAATCAGCCCCAGCATTTT.

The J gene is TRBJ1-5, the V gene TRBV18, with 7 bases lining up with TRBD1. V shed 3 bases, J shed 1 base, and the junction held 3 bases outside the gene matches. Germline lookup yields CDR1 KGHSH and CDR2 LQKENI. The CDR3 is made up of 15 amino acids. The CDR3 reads CASSPGQESNQPQHF. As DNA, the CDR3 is TGTGCCAGCTCACCTGGACAGGAAAGCAATCAGCCCCAGCATTTT.

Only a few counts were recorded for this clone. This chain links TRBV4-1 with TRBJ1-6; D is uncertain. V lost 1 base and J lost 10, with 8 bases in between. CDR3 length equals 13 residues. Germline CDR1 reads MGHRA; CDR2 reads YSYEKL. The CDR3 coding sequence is TGCGCCAGCAGCCAAGTAACGCGATCACCCCTCCACTTT. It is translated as CASSQVTRSPLHF.